This T cell receptor beta chain was sequenced in a study of T cell responses to AZD1222 COVID-19 vaccine. This CDR3 has 17 amino acids. Germline V CDR1 and CDR2: SNHLY, FYNNEI. The junction had 13 bases not matched to a gene; V was cut back by 4 bases and J by 5 bases. Sequencing used immunoSEQ multiplex PCR; TCRdb keeps in-frame clones, though not all of them. The sample includes approximately 70,000 clones, roughly 80% of them seen just once. This clone turned up a few times. Its antigen remains unidentified. Overall study results and limits: Of spike-specific TCRs, nearly half reportedly target regions left unmutated in variants. Vaccine-related CD4 TCRs covered spike, predominating at 160-218 and 743-854.

This receptor was taken from an adult who received the AZD1222 COVID-19 vaccine. The chain carries TRBV2 and TRBJ2-2, with 7 bases that match TRBD1. This specimen was peripheral blood, taken 28 days after the second AZD1222 dose. The CDR3 DNA is TGTGCCAGCAGTGGGGGCTGGGAGACAGGGAAGACCGGGGAGCTGTTTTTT. Its protein product is CASSGGWETGKTGELFF. Variable domain in full (rest from reference TRBV2 and TRBJ2-2): EPEVTQTPSHQVTQMGQEVILRCVPISNHLYFYWYRQILGQKVEFLVSFYNNEISEKSEIFDDQFSVERPDGSNFTLKIRSTKLEDSAMYFCASSGGWETGKTGELFFGEGSRLTVL.